This TCR beta chain was retrieved from a study of blood T cells in healthy people across ages (dated by TCRdb to the mid-2010s). About the study as a whole: In model experiments, template switching captured roughly one uniquely barcoded TCR beta cDNA molecule for every two T cells. Four age groups were formed from the donors: young (average around 15 years), middle-aged (roughly 38), aged (about 62) and long-lived (about 75). For two donors (one aged 18 to 30 and one aged 80 or older), the study analyzed two additional independent replicas of 1 million unique cDNA reads from the same blood draw. Using deep sequencing normalized with unique cDNA molecular identifiers, the study measured how TCR beta repertoire diversity changes with age. To avoid experimental bias, donors of different ages were distributed randomly across sequencing lanes.

The full study reports these points: Observed TCR beta diversity per million T cells fell roughly linearly with age, and a significant reduction was already apparent by age around 36. Donor CMV infection status was unknown, potentially confounding age-related changes in expanded clonotypes. Compared with the aged group, more naive CD4+ T cells, fewer expanded clones and increased TCR diversity were shown by the long-lived group, suggesting age selection. Total diversity estimates from one million sequenced T cells were considered lower bounds and underestimates. The percentage of naive T cells measured by flow cytometry correlated strongly with observed TCR beta diversity. Conclusive comparison of naive and antigen-experienced compartments was prevented by the profiling of bulk unsorted PBMCs.

V and J are trimmed by 2 bases and 5 bases, and the gene matches miss 8 bases of the junction. CDR1 SGHRS and CDR2 YFSETQ are derived from the germline V gene. The CDR3, from cysteine to phenylalanine, totals 15 residues. Just CDR3 DNA is preserved here, 45 bases in frame from base 1. Libraries came from 5' RACE. Instrument on record: Illumina HiSeq 2500. A second PCR of roughly 6 to 11 cycles was run with a J-beta primer mix and a sample-barcoded 5' primer. A unique molecular identifier was introduced onto each TCR beta cDNA molecule by a template-switch 5' adaptor carrying 12 random nucleotides. Each sample yielded at least 2.5 million CDR3-containing paired-end reads. First-strand cDNA synthesis was performed from all RNA using the Mint cDNA synthesis kit, with priming by a TRBC-specific oligonucleotide. Following uracil-DNA glycosylase treatment, a first 18-cycle PCR with universal primers M1SS and BC2_uni_R was performed on all cDNA. Under the source paper's analysis protocol: For normalization, 1 million high-quality reads were randomly selected from each sample, with every read carrying a distinct molecular identifier. Reads with shared molecular identifiers were discarded instead of being binned into consensus sequences. MiTCR, with a Q25 quality threshold and the strictest error-elimination algorithm, was used for CDR3 identification, clonotype clustering and error correction. A nonparametric unseen species model using Euler transformation provided a lower-bound estimate of total TCR beta diversity. TCRdb trimmed public reads at Q25 via fastp, called clones via MiXCR and kept in-frame beta chains. One record per CDR3 amino acid sequence lists the most common genes and DNA. The V and J calls here are based on TCRdb, not the publication. For this sample the table gives about 650,000 distinct CDR3 sequences, of which approximately 29% were detected only once. The ten largest clones capture roughly 15% of the sample.

Comments on this clonotype: Its binding antigen is unknown. No quality values exist for individual bases; no much larger clone is one base distant.

The donors were 40 or so Caucasian individuals from Russia, aged roughly 6 to 100 years, who were systemically healthy. Roughly 9 milliliters of peripheral blood were drawn from each donor into EDTA-treated Vacutainer tubes. Ficoll-Paque density-gradient centrifugation was used to isolate PBMCs, with at least 7 million per sample. Trizol reagent was used to extract total RNA from the PBMCs, yielding at least 5 micrograms per sample. The percentages of naive CD45RAhigh/CD27high T cells were determined by flow cytometry on a PBMC aliquot from every donor. Sequenced material: blood. The source of this sequence is a woman of 80 years or more in good health. Donor details come from another sample of the same person, matched by shared clones. The chain couples TRBV5-1 to TRBJ2-7; TRBD1 lines up with 9 middle nucleotides. The CDR3 protein is CASSLQGAEADEQYF. The DNA sequence reads TGCGCCAGCAGCTTACAGGGGGCTGAGGCGGACGAGCAGTACTTC.